The clone carrying this T cell receptor beta chain was seen a handful of times. Its antigen is currently unknown. The sample belongs to a study of blood T cells in healthy people across ages. With a J-beta primer mix and a sample-barcoded 5' primer, a second PCR ran about 6 to 11 cycles. Template switching added a 12-random-nucleotide identifier to every cDNA molecule. A minimum of 2.5 million CDR3-containing paired-end reads was obtained for each sample. TCRdb called the 5' RACE reads again in MiXCR, with one record for every CDR3 protein. The table shows over 950,000 distinct CDR3 sequences, with just over 50% occurring only once. Findings and limits, study-wide: Naive T cell percentage strongly correlated with TCR beta diversity.

The V and J ends lost 5 bases and 12 bases respectively, with 14 bases between them. In germline, CDR1 is SGHTA, CDR2 FQGNSA. The CDR3 consists of 12 residues. The study recruited healthy Caucasian donors from Russia who were aged about 6 to 90. The sequenced sample consisted of blood. The chain uses TRBV7-2 and TRBJ1-5, with a tentative D call TRBD1 (6 bases). This clonotype was obtained from a woman aged 60-75 years in good health. CDR3 region: CASSLITGFQHF. CDR3 DNA: TGTGCCAGCAGCCTAATCACAGGGTTCCAGCATTTT.